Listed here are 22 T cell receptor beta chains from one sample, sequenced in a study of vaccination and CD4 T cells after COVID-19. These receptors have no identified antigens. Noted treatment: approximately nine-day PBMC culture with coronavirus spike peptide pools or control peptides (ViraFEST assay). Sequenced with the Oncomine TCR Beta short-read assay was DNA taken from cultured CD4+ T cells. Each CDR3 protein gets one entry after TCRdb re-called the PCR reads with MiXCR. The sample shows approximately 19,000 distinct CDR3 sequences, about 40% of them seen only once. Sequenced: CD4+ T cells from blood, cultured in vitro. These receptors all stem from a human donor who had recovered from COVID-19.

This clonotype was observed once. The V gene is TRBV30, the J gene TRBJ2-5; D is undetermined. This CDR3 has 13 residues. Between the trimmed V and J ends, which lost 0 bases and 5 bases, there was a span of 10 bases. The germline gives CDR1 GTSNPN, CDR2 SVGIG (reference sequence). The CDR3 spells CAWSVKGSETQYF. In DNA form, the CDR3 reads TGTGCCTGGAGTGTGAAAGGGTCGGAGACCCAGTACTTC.

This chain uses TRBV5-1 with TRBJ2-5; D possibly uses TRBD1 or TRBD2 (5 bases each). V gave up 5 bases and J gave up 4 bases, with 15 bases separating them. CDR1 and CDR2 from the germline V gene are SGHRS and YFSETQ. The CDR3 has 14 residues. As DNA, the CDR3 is TGCGCCAGCAGTTTTCTCGAGGGGCGAGAGACCCAGTACTTC. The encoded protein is CASSFLEGRETQYF. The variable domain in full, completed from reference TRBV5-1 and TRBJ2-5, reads KAGVTQTPRYLIKTRGQQVTLSCSPISGHRSVSWYQQTPGQGLQFLFEYFSETQRNKGNFPGRFSGRQFSNSRSEMNVSTLELGDSALYLCASSFLEGRETQYFGPGTRLLVL.

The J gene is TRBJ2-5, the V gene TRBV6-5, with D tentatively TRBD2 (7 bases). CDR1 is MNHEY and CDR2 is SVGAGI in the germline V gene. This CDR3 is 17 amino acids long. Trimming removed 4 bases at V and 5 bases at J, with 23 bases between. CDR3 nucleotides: TGTGCCAGCAGTTCCCCCTGGGGGGGGGGCACATCGGAGACCCAGTACTTC. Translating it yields CASSSPWGGGTSETQYF.

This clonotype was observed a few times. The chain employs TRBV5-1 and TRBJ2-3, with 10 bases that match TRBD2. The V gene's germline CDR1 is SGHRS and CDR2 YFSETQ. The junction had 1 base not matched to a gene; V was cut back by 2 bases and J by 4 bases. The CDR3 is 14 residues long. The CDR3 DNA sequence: TGCGCCAGCAGCTTAGCGGGAGGGGCAGATACGCAGTATTTT. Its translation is CASSLAGGADTQYF.

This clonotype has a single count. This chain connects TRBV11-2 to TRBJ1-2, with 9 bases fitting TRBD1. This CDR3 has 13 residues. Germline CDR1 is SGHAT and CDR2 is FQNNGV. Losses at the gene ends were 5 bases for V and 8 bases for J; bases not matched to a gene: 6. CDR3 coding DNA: TGTGCCAGCAGCCCCTGGACAGGGGAAGGCTACACCTTC. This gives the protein CASSPWTGEGYTF.

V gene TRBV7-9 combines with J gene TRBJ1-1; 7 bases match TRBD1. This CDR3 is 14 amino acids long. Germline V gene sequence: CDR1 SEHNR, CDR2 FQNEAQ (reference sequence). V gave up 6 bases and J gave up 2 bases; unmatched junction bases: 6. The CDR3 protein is CASRGTVSNTEAFF. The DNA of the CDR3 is TGTGCCAGCAGAGGGACAGTATCCAACACTGAAGCTTTCTTT.

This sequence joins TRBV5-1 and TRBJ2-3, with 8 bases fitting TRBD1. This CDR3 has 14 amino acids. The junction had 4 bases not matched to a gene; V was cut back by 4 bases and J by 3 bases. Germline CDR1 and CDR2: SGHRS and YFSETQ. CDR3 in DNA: TGCGCCAGCAGCCCCGACAGGGGAACAGATACGCAGTATTTT. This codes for CASSPDRGTDTQYF.

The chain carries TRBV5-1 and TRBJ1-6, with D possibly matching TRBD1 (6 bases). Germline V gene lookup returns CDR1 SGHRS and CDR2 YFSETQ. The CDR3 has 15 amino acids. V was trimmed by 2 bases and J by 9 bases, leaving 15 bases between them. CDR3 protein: CASSLLQQGSSPLHF. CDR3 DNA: TGCGCCAGCAGCTTATTACAACAGGGATCTTCACCCCTCCACTTT. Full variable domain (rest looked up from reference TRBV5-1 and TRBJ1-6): KAGVTQTPRYLIKTRGQQVTLSCSPISGHRSVSWYQQTPGQGLQFLFEYFSETQRNKGNFPGRFSGRQFSNSRSEMNVSTLELGDSALYLCASSLLQQGSSPLHFGNGTRLTVT.

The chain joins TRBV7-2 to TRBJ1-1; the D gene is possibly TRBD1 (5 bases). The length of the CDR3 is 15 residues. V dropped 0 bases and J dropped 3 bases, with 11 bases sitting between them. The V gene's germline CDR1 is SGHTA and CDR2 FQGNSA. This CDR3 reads CASSLARGVDTEAFF. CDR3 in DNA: TGTGCCAGCAGCTTAGCGCGGGGCGTTGACACTGAAGCTTTCTTT. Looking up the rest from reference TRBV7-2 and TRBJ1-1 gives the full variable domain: GAGVSQSPSNKVTEKGKDVELRCDPISGHTALYWYRQSLGQGLEFLIYFQGNSAPDKSGLPSDRFSAERTGGSVSTLTIQRTQQEDSAVYLCASSLARGVDTEAFFGQGTRLTVV.

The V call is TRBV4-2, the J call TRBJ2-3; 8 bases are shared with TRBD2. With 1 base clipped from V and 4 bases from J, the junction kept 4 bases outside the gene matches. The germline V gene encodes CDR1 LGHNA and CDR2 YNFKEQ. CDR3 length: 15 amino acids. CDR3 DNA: TGTGCCAGCAGCCAAGGGACTAGCAGGGCAGATACGCAGTATTTT. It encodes CASSQGTSRADTQYF.

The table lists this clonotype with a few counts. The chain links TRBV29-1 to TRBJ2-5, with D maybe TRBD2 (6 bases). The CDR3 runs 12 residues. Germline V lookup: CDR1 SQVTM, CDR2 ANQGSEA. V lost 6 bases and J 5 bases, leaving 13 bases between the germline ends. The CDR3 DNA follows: TGCAGCGTGGCGGAGGGTTCGGAGACCCAGTACTTC. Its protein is CSVAEGSETQYF.

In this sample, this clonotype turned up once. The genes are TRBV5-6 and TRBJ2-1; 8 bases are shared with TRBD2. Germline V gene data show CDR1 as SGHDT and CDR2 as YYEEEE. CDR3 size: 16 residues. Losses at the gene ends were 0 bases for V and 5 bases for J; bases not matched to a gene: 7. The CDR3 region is CASSLAGSGVDNEQFF. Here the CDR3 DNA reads TGTGCCAGCAGCTTGGCGGGTAGCGGGGTCGACAATGAGCAGTTCTTC.

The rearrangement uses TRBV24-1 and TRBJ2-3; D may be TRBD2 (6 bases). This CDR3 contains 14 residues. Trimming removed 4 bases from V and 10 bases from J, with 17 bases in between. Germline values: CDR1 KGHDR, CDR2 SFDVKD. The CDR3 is CATSEGDSRLPQYF. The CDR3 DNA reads TGTGCCACCAGTGAGGGGGACTCCAGGTTGCCGCAGTATTTT.

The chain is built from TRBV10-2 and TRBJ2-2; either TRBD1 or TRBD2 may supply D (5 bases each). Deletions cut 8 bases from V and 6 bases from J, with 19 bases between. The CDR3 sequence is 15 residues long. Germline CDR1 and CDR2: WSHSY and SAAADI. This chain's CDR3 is CASYGGDRFSGELFF. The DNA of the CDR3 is TGCGCCAGCTATGGGGGTGATAGGTTTTCCGGGGAGCTGTTTTTT.

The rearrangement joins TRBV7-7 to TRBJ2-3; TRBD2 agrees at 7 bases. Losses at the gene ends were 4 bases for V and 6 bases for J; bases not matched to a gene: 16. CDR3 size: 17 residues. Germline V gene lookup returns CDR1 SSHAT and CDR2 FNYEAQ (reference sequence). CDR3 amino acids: CASSSPWGGEILDTQYF. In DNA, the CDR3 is TGTGCCAGCAGCTCCCCTTGGGGGGGGGAAATCTTGGATACGCAGTATTTT. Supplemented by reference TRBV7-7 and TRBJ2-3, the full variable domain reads GAGVSQSPRYKVTKRGQDVTLRCDPISSHATLYWYQQALGQGPEFLTYFNYEAQPDKSGLPSDRFSAERPEGSISTLTIQRTEQRDSAMYRCASSSPWGGEILDTQYFGPGTRLTVL.

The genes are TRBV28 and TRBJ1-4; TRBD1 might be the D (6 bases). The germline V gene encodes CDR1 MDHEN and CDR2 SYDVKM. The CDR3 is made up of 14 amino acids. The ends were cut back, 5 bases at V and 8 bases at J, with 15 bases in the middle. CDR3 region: CASSLLSGQEKLFF. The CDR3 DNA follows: TGTGCCAGCAGTCTCCTTTCGGGACAAGAAAAACTGTTTTTT.

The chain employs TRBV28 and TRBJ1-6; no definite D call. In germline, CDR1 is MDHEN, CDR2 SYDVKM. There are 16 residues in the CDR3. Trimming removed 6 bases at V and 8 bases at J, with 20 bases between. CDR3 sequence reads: CASSPGRSGLDSPLHF. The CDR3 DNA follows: TGTGCCAGCAGCCCCGGACGGAGCGGCCTTGATTCACCCCTCCACTTT.

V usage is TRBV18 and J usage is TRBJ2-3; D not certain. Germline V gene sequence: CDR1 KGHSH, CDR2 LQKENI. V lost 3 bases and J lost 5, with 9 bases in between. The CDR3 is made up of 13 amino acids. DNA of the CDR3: TGTGCCAGCTCACCCGGCGTGGGAGATACGCAGTATTTT. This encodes CASSPGVGDTQYF. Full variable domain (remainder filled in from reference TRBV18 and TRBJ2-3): NAGVMQNPRHLVRRRGQEARLRCSPMKGHSHVYWYRQLPEEGLKFMVYLQKENIIDESGMPKERFSAEFPKEGPSILRIQQVVRGDSAAYFCASSPGVGDTQYFGPGTRLTVL.

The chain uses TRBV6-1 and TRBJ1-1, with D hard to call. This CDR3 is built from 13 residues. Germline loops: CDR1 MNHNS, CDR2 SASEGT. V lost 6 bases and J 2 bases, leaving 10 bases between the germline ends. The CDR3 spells CASSTDGNTEAFF. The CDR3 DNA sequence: TGTGCCAGCAGCACGGACGGCAACACTGAAGCTTTCTTT.

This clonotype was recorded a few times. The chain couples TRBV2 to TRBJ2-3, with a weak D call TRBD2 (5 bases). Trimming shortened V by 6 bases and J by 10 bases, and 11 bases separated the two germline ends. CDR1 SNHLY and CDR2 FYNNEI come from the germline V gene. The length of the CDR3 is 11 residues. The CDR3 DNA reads TGTGCCAGCAGGGAGGCGATGGCGCAGTATTTT. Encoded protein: CASREAMAQYF.

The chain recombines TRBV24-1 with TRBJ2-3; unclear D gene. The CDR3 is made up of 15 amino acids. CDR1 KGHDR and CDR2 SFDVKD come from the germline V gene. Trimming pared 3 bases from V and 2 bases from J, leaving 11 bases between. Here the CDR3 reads CATSDPLTHTDTQYF. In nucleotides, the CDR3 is TGTGCCACCAGTGATCCCTTGACACACACAGATACGCAGTATTTT.

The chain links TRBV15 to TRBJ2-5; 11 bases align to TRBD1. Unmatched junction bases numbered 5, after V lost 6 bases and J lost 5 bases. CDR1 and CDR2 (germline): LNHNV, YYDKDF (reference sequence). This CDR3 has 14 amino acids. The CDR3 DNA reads TGTGCCACCAGACGGGACAGGGGGGGGGAGACCCAGTACTTC. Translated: CATRRDRGGETQYF.